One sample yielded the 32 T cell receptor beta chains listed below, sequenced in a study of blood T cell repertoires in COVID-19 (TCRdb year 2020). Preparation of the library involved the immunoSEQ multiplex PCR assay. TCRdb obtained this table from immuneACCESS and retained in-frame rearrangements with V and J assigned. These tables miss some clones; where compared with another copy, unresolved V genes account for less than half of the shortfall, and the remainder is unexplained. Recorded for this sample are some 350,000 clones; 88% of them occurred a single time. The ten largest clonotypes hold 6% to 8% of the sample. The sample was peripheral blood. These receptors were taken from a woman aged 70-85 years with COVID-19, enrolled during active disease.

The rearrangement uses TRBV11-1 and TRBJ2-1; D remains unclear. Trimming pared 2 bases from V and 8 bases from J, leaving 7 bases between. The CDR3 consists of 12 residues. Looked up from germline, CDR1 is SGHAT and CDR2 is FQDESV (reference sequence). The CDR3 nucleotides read TGTGCCAGCAGCTTATCGGGTGATGAGCAGTTCTTC. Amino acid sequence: CASSLSGDEQFF. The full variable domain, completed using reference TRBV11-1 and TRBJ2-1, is EAEVAQSPRYKITEKSQAVAFWCDPISGHATLYWYRQILGQGPELLVQFQDESVVDDSQLPKDRFSAERLKGVDSTLKIQPAELGDSAMYLCASSLSGDEQFFGPGTRLTVL.

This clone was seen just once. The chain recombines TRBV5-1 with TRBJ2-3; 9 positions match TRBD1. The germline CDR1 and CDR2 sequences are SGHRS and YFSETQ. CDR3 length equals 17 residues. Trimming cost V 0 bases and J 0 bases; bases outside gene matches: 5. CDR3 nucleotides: TGCGCCAGCAGCTTGGGCACAGGGGGCCCAAGCACAGATACGCAGTATTTT. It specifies CASSLGTGGPSTDTQYF.

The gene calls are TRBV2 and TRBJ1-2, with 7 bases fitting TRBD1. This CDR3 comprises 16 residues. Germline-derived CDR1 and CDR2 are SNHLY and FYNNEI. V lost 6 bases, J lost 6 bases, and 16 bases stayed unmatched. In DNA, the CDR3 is TGTGCCAGCAGAAACCCAACTAGGGGGCGTGAGAATGGCTACACCTTC. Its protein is CASRNPTRGRENGYTF.

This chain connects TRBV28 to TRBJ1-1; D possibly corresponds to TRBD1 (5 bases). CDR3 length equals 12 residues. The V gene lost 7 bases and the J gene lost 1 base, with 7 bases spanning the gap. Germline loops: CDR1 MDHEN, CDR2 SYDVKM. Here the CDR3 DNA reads TGTGCCAGCAACACAGGGAACACTGAAGCTTTCTTT. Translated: CASNTGNTEAFF.

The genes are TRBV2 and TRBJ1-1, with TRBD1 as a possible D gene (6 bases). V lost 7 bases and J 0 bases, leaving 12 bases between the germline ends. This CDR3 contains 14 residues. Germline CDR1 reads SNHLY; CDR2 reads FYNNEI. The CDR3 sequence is CASIRGPVNTEAFF. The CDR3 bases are TGTGCCAGCATCAGGGGTCCGGTGAACACTGAAGCTTTCTTT.

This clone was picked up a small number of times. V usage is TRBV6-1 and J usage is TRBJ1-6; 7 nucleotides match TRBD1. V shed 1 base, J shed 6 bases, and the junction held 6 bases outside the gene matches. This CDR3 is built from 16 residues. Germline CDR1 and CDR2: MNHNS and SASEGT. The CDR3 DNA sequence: TGTGCCAGCAGTGAAGTTGGAGGGACAGTTAATTCACCCCTCCACTTT. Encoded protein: CASSEVGGTVNSPLHF.

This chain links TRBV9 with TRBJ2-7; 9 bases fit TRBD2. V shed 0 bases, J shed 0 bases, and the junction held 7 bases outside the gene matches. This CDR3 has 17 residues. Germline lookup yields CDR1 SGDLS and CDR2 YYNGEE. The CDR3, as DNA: TGTGCCAGCAGCGTAGGGGCTAGCGGGGACAGCTCCTACGAGCAGTACTTC. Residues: CASSVGASGDSSYEQYF.

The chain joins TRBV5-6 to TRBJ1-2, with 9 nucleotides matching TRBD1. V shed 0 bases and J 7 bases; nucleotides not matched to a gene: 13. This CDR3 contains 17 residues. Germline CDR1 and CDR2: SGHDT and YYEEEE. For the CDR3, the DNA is TGTGCCAGCAGCTTGGGACGGACAGGGGCAAATCGTTTTGGCTACACCTTC. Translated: CASSLGRTGANRFGYTF.

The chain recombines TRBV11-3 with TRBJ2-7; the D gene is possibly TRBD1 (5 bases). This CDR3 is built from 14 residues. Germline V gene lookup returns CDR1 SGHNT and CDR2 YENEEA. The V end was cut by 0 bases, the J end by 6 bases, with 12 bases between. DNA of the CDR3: TGTGCCAGCAGCTTAGATCACCTCAGGGTCGAGCAGTACTTC. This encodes CASSLDHLRVEQYF. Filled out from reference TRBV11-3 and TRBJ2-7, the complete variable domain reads EAGVVQSPRYKIIEKKQPVAFWCNPISGHNTLYWYLQNLGQGPELLIRYENEEAVDDSQLPKDRFSAERLKGVDSTLKIQPAELGDSAVYLCASSLDHLRVEQYFGPGTRLTVT.

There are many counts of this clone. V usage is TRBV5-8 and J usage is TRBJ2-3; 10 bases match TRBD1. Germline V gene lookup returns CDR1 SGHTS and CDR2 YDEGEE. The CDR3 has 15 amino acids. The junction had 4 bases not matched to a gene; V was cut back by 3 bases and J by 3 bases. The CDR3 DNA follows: TGTGCCAGCAGCTGGGGGACAGGGGTGACAGATACGCAGTATTTT. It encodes CASSWGTGVTDTQYF.

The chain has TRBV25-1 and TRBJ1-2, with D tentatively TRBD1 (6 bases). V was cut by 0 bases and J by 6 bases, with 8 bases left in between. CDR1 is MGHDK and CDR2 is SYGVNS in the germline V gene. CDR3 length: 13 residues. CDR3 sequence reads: CASSEYPGDGYTF. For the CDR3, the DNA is TGTGCCAGCAGTGAATATCCAGGGGATGGCTACACCTTC.

CDR3 amino acids: CASSSYSVYNEQFF. The CDR3 DNA follows: TGCGCCAGCAGCTCCTATAGCGTATACAATGAGCAGTTCTTC. The chain uses TRBV5-1 and TRBJ2-1; weak D call: TRBD2 (5 bases). This CDR3 is 14 amino acids long. Trimming took off 3 bases at V and 4 bases at J, with 11 bases between the two ends. CDR1 is SGHRS, CDR2 YFSETQ, per germline.

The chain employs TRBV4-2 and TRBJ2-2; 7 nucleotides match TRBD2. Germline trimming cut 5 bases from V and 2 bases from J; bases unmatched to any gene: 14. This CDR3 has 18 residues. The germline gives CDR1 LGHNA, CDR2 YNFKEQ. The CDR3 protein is CASSSTPGSGVNTGELFF. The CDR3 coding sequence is TGTGCCAGCAGCTCAACCCCTGGCAGCGGGGTAAACACCGGGGAGCTGTTTTTT.

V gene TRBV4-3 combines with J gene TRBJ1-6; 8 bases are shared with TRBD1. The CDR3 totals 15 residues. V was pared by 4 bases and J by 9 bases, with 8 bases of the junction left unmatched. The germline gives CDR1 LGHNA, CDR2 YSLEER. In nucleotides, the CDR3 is TGCGCCAGCAGCCTTGGACAGGGAAGTATTTCACCCCTCCACTTT. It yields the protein CASSLGQGSISPLHF.

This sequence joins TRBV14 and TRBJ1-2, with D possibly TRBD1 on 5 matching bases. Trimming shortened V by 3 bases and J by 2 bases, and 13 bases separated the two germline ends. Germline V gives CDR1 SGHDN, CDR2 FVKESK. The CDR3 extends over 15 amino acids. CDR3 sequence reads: CASSHRDWANYGYTF. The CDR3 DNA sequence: TGTGCCAGCAGCCACAGGGATTGGGCCAACTATGGCTACACCTTC.

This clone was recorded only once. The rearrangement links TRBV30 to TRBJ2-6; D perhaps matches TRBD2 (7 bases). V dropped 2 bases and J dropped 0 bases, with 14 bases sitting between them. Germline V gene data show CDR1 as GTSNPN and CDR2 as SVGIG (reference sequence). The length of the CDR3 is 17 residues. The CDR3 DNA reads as TGTGCCTGGAGTAGGGGGGGCCTCAGCTCTGGGGCCAACGTCCTGACTTTC. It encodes CAWSRGGLSSGANVLTF.

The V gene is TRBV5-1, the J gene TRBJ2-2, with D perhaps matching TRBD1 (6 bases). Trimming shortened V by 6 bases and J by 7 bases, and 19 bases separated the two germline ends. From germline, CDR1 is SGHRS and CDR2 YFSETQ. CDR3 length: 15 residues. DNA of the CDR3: TGCGCCAGCACCCAATCACAGGGAGTAGACGGGGAGCTGTTTTTT. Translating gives CASTQSQGVDGELFF.

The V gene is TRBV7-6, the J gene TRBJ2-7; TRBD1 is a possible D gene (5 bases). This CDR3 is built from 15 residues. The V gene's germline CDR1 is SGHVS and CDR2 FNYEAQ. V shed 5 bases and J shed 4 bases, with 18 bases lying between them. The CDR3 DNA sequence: TGTGCCAGCAGCGAGAATCAGGGTGGAGAGTACGAGCAGTACTTC. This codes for CASSENQGGEYEQYF. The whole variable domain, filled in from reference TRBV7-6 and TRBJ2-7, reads GAGVSQSPRYKVTKRGQDVALRCDPISGHVSLYWYRQALGQGPEFLTYFNYEAQQDKSGLPNDRFSAERPEGSISTLTIQRTEQRDSAMYRCASSENQGGEYEQYFGPGTRLTVT.

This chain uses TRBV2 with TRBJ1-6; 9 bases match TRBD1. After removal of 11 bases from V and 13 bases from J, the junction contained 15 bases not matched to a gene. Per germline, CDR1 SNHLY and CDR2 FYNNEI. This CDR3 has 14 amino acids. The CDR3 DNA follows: TGTGCCCGTGGGGGGGGAGGCGGACAGGGGCCCCTCCACTTT. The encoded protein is CARGGGGGQGPLHF. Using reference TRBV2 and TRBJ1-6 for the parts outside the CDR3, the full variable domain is EPEVTQTPSHQVTQMGQEVILRCVPISNHLYFYWYRQILGQKVEFLVSFYNNEISEKSEIFDDQFSVERPDGSNFTLKIRSTKLEDSAMYFCARGGGGGQGPLHFGNGTRLTVT.

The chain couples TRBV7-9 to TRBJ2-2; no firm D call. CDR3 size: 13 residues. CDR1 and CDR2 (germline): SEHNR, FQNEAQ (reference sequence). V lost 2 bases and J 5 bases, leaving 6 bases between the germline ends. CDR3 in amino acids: CASSLSETGELFF. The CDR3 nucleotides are TGTGCCAGCAGCTTATCCGAGACCGGGGAGCTGTTTTTT. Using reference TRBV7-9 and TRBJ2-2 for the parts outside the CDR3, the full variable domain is DTGVSQNPRHKITKRGQNVTFRCDPISEHNRLYWYRQTLGQGPEFLTYFQNEAQLEKSRLLSDRFSAERPKGSFSTLEIQRTEQGDSAMYLCASSLSETGELFFGEGSRLTVL.

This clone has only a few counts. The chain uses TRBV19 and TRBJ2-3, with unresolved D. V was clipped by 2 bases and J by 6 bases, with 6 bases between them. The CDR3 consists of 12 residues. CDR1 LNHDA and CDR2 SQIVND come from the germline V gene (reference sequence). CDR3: CASSISRDTQYF. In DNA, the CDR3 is TGTGCCAGTAGTATATCGCGGGATACGCAGTATTTT. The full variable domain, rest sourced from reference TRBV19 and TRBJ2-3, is DGGITQSPKYLFRKEGQNVTLSCEQNLNHDAMYWYRQDPGQGLRLIYYSQIVNDFQKGDIAEGYSVSREKKESFPLTVTSAQKNPTAFYLCASSISRDTQYFGPGTRLTVL.

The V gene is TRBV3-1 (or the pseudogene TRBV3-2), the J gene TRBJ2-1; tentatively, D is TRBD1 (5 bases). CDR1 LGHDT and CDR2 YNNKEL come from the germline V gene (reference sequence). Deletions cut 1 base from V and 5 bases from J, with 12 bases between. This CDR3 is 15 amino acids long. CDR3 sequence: CASSQVGATNNEQFF. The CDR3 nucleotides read TGTGCCAGCAGCCAAGTTGGGGCCACTAACAATGAGCAGTTCTTC.

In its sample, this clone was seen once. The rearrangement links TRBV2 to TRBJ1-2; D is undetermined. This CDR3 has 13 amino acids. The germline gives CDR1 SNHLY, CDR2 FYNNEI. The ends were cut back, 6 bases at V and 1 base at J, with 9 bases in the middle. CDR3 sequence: CASRHRSNYGYTF. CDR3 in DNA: TGTGCCAGCAGGCACCGGAGTAACTATGGCTACACCTTC.

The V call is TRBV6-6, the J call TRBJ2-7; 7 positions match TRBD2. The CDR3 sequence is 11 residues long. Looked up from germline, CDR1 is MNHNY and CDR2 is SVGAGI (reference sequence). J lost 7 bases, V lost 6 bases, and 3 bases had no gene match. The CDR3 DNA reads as TGTGCCAGCAGGGGGGGAGGGGAGCAGTACTTC. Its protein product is CASRGGGEQYF.

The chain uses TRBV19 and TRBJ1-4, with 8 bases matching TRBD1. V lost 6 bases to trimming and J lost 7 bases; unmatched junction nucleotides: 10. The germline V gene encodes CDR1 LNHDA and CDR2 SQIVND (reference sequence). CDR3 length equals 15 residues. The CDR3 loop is CASSPDRVLGEKLFF. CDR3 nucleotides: TGTGCCAGTAGCCCGGACAGGGTTTTGGGTGAAAAACTGTTTTTT.

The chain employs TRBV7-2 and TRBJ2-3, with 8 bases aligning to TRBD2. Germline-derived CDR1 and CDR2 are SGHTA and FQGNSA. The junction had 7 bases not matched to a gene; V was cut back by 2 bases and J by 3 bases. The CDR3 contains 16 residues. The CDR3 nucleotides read TGTGCCAGCAGCTTAATCCCTAGCGGGTGGACAGATACGCAGTATTTT. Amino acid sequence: CASSLIPSGWTDTQYF.

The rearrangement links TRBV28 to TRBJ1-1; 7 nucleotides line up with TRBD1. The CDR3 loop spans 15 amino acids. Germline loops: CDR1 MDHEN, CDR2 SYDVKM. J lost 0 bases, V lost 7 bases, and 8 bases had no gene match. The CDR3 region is CASTPNRGLNTEAFF. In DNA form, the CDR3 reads TGTGCCAGCACCCCTAACAGGGGATTGAACACTGAAGCTTTCTTT.

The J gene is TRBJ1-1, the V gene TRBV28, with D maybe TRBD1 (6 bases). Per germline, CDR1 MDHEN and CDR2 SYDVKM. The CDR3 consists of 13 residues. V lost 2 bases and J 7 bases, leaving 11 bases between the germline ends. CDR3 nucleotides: TGTGCCAGCAGTTTAGGGCCAGGGGATGAAGCTTTCTTT. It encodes CASSLGPGDEAFF.

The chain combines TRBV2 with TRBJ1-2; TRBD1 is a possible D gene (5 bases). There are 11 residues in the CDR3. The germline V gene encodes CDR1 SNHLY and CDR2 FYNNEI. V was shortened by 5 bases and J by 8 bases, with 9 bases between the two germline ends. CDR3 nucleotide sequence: TGTGCCAGCAGTCAAAGGGGAGGCTACACCTTC. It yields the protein CASSQRGGYTF.

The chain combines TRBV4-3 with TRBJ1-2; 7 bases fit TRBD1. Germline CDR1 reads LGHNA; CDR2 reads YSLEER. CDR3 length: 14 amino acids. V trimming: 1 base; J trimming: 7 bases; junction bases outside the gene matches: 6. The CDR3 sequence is CASSQGYRGVGYTF. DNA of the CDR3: TGCGCCAGCAGCCAAGGGTACAGGGGTGTTGGCTACACCTTC.

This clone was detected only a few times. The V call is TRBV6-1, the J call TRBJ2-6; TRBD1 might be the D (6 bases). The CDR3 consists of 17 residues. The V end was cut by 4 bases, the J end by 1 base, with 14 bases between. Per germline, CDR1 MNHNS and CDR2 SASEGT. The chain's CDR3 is CASSAYITGSGANVLTF. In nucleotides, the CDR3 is TGTGCCAGCAGTGCATACATTACAGGGTCTGGGGCCAACGTCCTGACTTTC.

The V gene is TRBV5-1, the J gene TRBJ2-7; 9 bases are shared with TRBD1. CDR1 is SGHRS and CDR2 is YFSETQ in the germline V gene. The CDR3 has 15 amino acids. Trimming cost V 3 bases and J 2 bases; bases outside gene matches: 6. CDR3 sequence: CASSWTGTGTYEQYF. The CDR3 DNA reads TGCGCCAGCAGCTGGACCGGGACAGGGACCTACGAGCAGTACTTC.